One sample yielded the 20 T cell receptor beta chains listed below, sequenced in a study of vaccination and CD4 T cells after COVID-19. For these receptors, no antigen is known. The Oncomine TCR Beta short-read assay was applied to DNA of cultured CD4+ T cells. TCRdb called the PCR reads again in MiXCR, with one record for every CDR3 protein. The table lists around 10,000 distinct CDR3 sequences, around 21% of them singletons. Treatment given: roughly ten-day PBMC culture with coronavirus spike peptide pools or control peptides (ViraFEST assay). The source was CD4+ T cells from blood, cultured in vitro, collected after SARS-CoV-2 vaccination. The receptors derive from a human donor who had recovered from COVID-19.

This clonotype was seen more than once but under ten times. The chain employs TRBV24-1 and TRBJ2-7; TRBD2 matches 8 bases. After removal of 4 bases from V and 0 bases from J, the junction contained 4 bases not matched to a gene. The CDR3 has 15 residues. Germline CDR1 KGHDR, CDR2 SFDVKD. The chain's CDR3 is CATSDYTSGSYEQYF. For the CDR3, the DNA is TGTGCCACCAGTGACTATACTAGCGGCTCCTACGAGCAGTACTTC.

Here the CDR3 DNA reads TGTGCCAGCAGCGTTGGACAGGCCAACTCCTACGAGCAGTACTTC. This sequence encodes CASSVGQANSYEQYF. V and J are TRBV9 and TRBJ2-7; TRBD1 matches at 7 bases. The ends lost 2 bases at V and 0 bases at J; junction bases unmatched: 5. Germline V CDR1 and CDR2: SGDLS, YYNGEE. The CDR3 is 15 residues long.

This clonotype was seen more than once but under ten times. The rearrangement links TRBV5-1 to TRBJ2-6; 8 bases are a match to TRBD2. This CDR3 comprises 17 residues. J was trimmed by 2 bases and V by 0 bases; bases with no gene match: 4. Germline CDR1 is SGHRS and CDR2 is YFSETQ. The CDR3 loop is CASSLVGGVAGANVLTF. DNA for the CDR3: TGCGCCAGCAGCTTGGTCGGGGGGGTGGCTGGGGCCAACGTCCTGACTTTC.

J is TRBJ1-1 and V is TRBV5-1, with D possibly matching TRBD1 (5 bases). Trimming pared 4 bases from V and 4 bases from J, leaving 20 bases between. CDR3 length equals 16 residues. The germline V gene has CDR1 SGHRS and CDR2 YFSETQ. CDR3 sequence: CASSPGVGTGVTEAFF. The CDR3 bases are TGCGCCAGCAGCCCGGGGGTGGGGACCGGGGTCACTGAAGCTTTCTTT.

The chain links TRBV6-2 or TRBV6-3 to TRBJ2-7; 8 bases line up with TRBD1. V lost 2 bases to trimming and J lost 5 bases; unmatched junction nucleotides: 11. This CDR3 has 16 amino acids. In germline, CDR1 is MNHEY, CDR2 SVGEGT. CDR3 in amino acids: CASSYTRQGKKDEQYF. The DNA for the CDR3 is TGTGCCAGCAGTTACACAAGACAGGGGAAGAAGGACGAGCAGTACTTC.

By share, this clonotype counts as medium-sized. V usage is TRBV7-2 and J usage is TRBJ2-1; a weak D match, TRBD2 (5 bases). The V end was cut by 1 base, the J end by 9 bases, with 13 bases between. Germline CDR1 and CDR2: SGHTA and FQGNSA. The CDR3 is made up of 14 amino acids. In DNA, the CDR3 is TGTGCCAGCAGCTTAGTTGGGCGGGTCGGTGAGCAGTTCTTC. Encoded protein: CASSLVGRVGEQFF.

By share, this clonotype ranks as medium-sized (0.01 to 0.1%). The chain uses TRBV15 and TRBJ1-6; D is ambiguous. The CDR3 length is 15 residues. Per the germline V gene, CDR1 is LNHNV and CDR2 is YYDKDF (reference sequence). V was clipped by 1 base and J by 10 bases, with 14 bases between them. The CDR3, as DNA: TGTGCCACCAGCAGAGGTCGGGGAAGAGGGTCACCCCTCCACTTT. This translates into CATSRGRGRGSPLHF.

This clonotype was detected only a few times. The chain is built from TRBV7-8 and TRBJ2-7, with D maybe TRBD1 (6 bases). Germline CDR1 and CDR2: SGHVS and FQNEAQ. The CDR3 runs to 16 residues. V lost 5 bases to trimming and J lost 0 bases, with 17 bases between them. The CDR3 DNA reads TGTGCCAGCAGCAAGCTACAGGGATGGTCCTCCTACGAGCAGTACTTC. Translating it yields CASSKLQGWSSYEQYF.

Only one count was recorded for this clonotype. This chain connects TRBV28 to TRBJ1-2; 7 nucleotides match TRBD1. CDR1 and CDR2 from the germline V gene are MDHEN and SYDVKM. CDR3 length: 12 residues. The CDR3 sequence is CAGGKEAYGYTF. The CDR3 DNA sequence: TGTGCAGGGGGCAAGGAGGCCTATGGCTACACCTTC.

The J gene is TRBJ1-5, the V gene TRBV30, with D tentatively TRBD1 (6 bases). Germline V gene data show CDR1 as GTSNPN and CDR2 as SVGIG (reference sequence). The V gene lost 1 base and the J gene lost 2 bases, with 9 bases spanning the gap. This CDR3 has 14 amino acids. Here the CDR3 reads CAWSAPGGNQPQHF. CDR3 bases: TGTGCCTGGAGTGCCCCAGGGGGCAATCAGCCCCAGCATTTT.

CDR3 region: CASSRRQGVYNEQFF. CDR3 nucleotide sequence: TGTGCCAGCAGTAGACGACAGGGGGTCTACAATGAGCAGTTCTTC. The rearrangement joins TRBV27 to TRBJ2-1, with 9 positions matching TRBD1. J lost 3 bases, V lost 5 bases, and 5 bases had no gene match. CDR1 and CDR2 (germline): MNHEY, SMNVEV (reference sequence). The CDR3 totals 15 residues.

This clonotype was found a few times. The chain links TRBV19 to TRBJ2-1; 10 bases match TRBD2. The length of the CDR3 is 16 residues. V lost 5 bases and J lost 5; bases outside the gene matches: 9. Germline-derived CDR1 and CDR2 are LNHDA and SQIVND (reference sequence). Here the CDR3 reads CASSGTSGTLNNEQFF. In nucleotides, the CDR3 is TGTGCCAGTAGTGGAACTAGCGGGACCCTCAACAATGAGCAGTTCTTC.

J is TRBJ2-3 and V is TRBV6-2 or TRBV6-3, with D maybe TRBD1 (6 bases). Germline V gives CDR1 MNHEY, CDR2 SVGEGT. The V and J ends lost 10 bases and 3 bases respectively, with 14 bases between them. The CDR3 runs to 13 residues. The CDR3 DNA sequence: TGTGCCACCGGCGACAGGTTTACAGATACGCAGTATTTT. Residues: CATGDRFTDTQYF.

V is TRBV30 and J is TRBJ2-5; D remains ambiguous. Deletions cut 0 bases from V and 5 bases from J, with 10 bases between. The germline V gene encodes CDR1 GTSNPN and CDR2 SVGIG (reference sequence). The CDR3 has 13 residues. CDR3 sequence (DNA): TGTGCCTGGAGTGTAAGTGGACCCGAGACCCAGTACTTC. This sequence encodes CAWSVSGPETQYF.

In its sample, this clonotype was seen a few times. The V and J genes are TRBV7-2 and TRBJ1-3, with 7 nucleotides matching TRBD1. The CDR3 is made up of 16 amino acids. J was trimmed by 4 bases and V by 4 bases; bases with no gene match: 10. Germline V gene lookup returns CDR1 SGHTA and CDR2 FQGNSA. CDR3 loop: CASSSQGAGGGNTIYF. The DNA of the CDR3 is TGTGCCAGCAGCTCCCAAGGGGCAGGGGGGGGAAACACCATATATTTT. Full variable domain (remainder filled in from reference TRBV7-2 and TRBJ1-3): GAGVSQSPSNKVTEKGKDVELRCDPISGHTALYWYRQSLGQGLEFLIYFQGNSAPDKSGLPSDRFSAERTGGSVSTLTIQRTQQEDSAVYLCASSSQGAGGGNTIYFGEGSWLTVV.

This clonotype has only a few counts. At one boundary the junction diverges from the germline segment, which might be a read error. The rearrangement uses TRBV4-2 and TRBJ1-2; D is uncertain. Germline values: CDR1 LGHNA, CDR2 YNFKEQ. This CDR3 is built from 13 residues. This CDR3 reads CASSHSSDYGYTF. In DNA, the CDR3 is TGTGCCAGCAGCCATTCATCGGACTATGGTTACACCTTC.

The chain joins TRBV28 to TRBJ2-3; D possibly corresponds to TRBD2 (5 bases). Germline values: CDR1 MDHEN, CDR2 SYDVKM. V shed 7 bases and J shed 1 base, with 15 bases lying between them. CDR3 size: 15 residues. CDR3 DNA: TGTGCCAGCATCCCCGGGATCGGGGGCACAGATACGCAGTATTTT. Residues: CASIPGIGGTDTQYF.

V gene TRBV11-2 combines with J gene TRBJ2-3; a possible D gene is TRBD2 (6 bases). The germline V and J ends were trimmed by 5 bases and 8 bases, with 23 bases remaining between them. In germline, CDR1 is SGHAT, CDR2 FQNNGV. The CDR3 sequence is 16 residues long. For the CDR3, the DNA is TGTGCCAGCAGCCCGCTTGGTAGCGGAGAGGTCGGTACGCAGTATTTT. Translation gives CASSPLGSGEVGTQYF.

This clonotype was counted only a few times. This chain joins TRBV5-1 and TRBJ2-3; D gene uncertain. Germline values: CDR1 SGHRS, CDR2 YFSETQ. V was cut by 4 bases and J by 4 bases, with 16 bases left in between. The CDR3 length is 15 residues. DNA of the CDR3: TGCGCCAGCAGCAACCAGCCATCGATGGCAGATACGCAGTATTTT. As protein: CASSNQPSMADTQYF.

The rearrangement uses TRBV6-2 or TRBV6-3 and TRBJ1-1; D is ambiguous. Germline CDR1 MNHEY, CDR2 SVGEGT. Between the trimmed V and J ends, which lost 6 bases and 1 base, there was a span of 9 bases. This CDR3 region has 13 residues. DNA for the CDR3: TGTGCCAGCAGATCCAAGAGGAACACTGAAGCTTTCTTT. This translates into CASRSKRNTEAFF.